Listed below are T cell receptor beta chains from one sample, sequenced in a study of blood T cell repertoires in COVID-19. Repertoires were generated with immunoSEQ multiplex PCR, while TCRdb's copy carries only in-frame clones and drops some. The table has about 150,000 clones, 85% to 90% seen once. Sequencing was carried out using peripheral blood. The receptor source for this set is a woman older than 75 with COVID-19, enrolled during active disease. CDR3s include the opening cysteine and the closing phenylalanine or tryptophan. The D gene is left open where the match is weak. A row's size may be missing; if present it is once, few, many or a size class.

>TRBJ1-2|13|-|TRBV9|TRBD1
TGTGCCAGCAGCGAGCAGACAGGGGCTGGCTACACCTTC
CASSEQTGAGYTF
>TRBJ1-1|14|-|TRBV2|-
TGTGCCAGCAGCCGGCCTACAGGGAACACTGAAGCTTTCTTT
CASSRPTGNTEAFF
>TRBJ1-2|12|-|TRBV12-3/TRBV12-4|-
TGTGCCAGCAGTCAACCGCCCGGGGGCTACACCTTC
CASSQPPGGYTF
>TRBJ1-1|15|-|TRBV19|TRBD1
TGTGCCAGTAGTACCGGGACAGGGTTATCGACTGAAGCTTTCTTT
CASSTGTGLSTEAFF
>TRBJ2-1|16|-|TRBV2|TRBD2
TGTGCCAGCACCCGCCGGGGGGGAAGCTCCTACAATGAGCAGTTCTTC
CASTRRGGSSYNEQFF
>TRBJ1-5|14|-|TRBV7-2|TRBD1
TGTGCCAGCAGGGGGACAGGGGGCAATCAGCCCCAGCATTTT
CASRGTGGNQPQHF
>TRBJ1-1|15|-|TRBV6-2/TRBV6-3|-
TGTGCCAGCAGCCCCACGGGACACCCGAACACTGAAGCTTTCTTT
CASSPTGHPNTEAFF
>TRBJ1-1|15|-|TRBV3-1/TRBV3-2|TRBD1
TGTGCCAGCAGCCCTTGGGACAGGGACATCCCTGAAGCTTTCTTT
CASSPWDRDIPEAFF
>TRBJ1-2|19|-|TRBV28|TRBD1
TGTGCCAGCAGTTTAGGCCCTAGGGGGCGTCAATTCTCCGACTATGGCTACACCTTC
CASSLGPRGRQFSDYGYTF
>TRBJ2-3|17|-|TRBV7-4|TRBD2
TGTGCCAGCAGACCCTCCGGGTTAGCGGGAAAGACAGATACGCAGTATTTT
CASRPSGLAGKTDTQYF
>TRBJ1-1|14|-|TRBV18|TRBD1
TGTGCCAGCTCTCCGCTGACAGGGGACACTGAAGCTTTCTTT
CASSPLTGDTEAFF
>TRBJ2-3|19|-|TRBV11-2|TRBD1
TGTGCCAGCAGCTTAGGTCCGGGACAGGGGAGAGGGGCCACAGATACGCAGTATTTT
CASSLGPGQGRGATDTQYF
>TRBJ2-7|14|-|TRBV5-1|-
TGCGCCAGCAGCCCGGAGACCGAATCCTACGAGCAGTACTTC
CASSPETESYEQYF
>TRBJ1-1|12|-|TRBV2|-
TGTGCCAGCAGTCAGACAAACACTGAAGCTTTCTTT
CASSQTNTEAFF
>TRBJ2-2|16|-|TRBV5-5|TRBD2
TGTGCCAGCAGCTCCAGACTAGCGGGGGACACCGGGGAGCTGTTTTTT
CASSSRLAGDTGELFF
>TRBJ1-1|15|-|TRBV4-3|-
TGCGCCAGCAGCCAAGATAATAGACAGCACACTGAAGCTTTCTTT
CASSQDNRQHTEAFF
>TRBJ1-2|11|-|TRBV7-3|-
TGTGCCAGCAGCCCGGGAAGGGTTCTAACCTTC
CASSPGRVLTF
>TRBJ1-1|13|-|TRBV18|-
TGTGCCAGCTCACCGCAGGAGGGCACTGAAGCTTTCTTT
CASSPQEGTEAFF
>TRBJ2-1|13|once|TRBV6-4|-
TGTGCCAGCAGTGGAGGGAAGTTCGATGAGCAGTTCTTC
CASSGGKFDEQFF
>TRBJ1-1|14|-|TRBV9|TRBD1
TGTGCCAGCAGCGTAGGGGACAGGGTAGGTGAAGCTTTCTTT
CASSVGDRVGEAFF
>TRBJ1-5|16|-|TRBV19|-
TGTGCCAGTACCACTCGGACAGCTCAAACGAATCAGCCCCAGCATTTT
CASTTRTAQTNQPQHF
>TRBJ1-5|16|-|TRBV19|-
TGTGCCAGTAGTATAGATACCGACAGTAGCAATCAGCCCCAGCATTTT
CASSIDTDSSNQPQHF
>TRBJ1-5|15|-|TRBV19|TRBD1
TGTGCCAGTAACCCCCAGGGGGCGTTTAATCAGCCCCAGCATTTT
CASNPQGAFNQPQHF
>TRBJ2-7|13|-|TRBV7-2|-
TGTGCCAGCAGCCCCCGGGGGTCCTACGAGCAGTACTTC
CASSPRGSYEQYF
>TRBJ2-1|15|-|TRBV7-2|TRBD2
TGTGCCAGCAGCGCCTACTCCGGGACTAGTAATGAGCAGTTCTTC
CASSAYSGTSNEQFF
>TRBJ1-3|15|-|TRBV7-8|TRBD1
TGTGCCAGCAGCATTACAGGGGGCTCTGGAAACACCATATATTTT
CASSITGGSGNTIYF
>TRBJ2-1|16|-|TRBV9|TRBD2
TGTGCCAGCAGCGTAGCTACATCGGGAGGGCAAAATGAGCAGTTCTTC
CASSVATSGGQNEQFF
>TRBJ1-1|15|-|TRBV28|TRBD1
TGTGCCAGCAGTTTAAGTGGACAGGGGAACACTGAAGCTTTCTTT
CASSLSGQGNTEAFF
>TRBJ2-1|14|-|TRBV2|TRBD2
TGTGCCAGCATCATAGGACTAGTCCTTAATGAGCAGTTCTTC
CASIIGLVLNEQFF
>TRBJ1-6|15|-|TRBV7-6|TRBD1
TGTGCCAGCAGCTCCAACAGGGGTTCCAATTCACCCCTCCACTTT
CASSSNRGSNSPLHF
>TRBJ1-3|18|-|TRBV5-1|-
TGCGCCAGCAGCTTGTCTTGGCAGGGAGGCTCCTCTGGAAACACCATATATTTT
CASSLSWQGGSSGNTIYF
>TRBJ1-2|15|-|TRBV28|TRBD1
TGTGCCAGCAATTTACAGGGGCGCCTCATCTATGGCTACACCTTC
CASNLQGRLIYGYTF
>TRBJ1-1|13|-|TRBV7-2|-
TGTGCCAGCAGCTATTCAATGAACACTGAAGCTTTCTTT
CASSYSMNTEAFF
>TRBJ2-1|14|once|TRBV6-5|TRBD2
TGTGCCAGCGCCTACGGGGGGGTTGGTGGTGAGCAGTTCTTC
CASAYGGVGGEQFF
>TRBJ2-7|13|-|TRBV28|-
TGTGCCAGCAGTCCAGGGGTTCTCTACGAGCAGTACTTC
CASSPGVLYEQYF
>TRBJ2-1|17|-|TRBV11-3|TRBD1
TGTGCCAGCAGCCCCCGGACAGGCCTGAGCTCCTACAATGAGCAGTTCTTC
CASSPRTGLSSYNEQFF
>TRBJ1-1|15|-|TRBV11-2|-
TGTGCCAGCAGCCGCCCCCCTTGGCAGAACCTTGAAGCTTTCTTT
CASSRPPWQNLEAFF
>TRBJ2-2|15|-|TRBV6-5|-
TGTGCCAGCAGATCCCAGGGAATGAACACCGGGGAGCTGTTTTTT
CASRSQGMNTGELFF
>TRBJ1-5|14|few|TRBV19|-
TGTGCCAGTAGCGCTGGGCAGGAAAGTCAGCCCCAGCATTTT
CASSAGQESQPQHF
>TRBJ1-2|13|once|TRBV6-2/TRBV6-3|TRBD1
TGTGCCAGCAGTCTAACAGGGGACTATGGCTACACCTTC
CASSLTGDYGYTF
>TRBJ2-2|13|-|TRBV12-3/TRBV12-4|-
TGTGCCAGCACGAGAGTCGACACCGGGGAGCTGTTTTTT
CASTRVDTGELFF
>TRBJ1-1|15|-|TRBV27|TRBD1
TGTGCCAGCCTGAACAGGGGGCTGGGGAACACTGAAGCTTTCTTT
CASLNRGLGNTEAFF
>TRBJ1-2|13|-|TRBV12-3/TRBV12-4|TRBD1
TGTGCCAGCAGTTTAGAGGACAGGAACGGCTACACCTTC
CASSLEDRNGYTF
>TRBJ2-1|18|-|TRBV7-2|TRBD2
TGTGCCAGCAGCCCTAGGACTAGCGGGAGGGCTTCCTACAATGAGCAGTTCTTC
CASSPRTSGRASYNEQFF
>TRBJ2-1|16|-|TRBV14|-
TGTGCCAGCAGCCAAGCTCCGGGTCAGAGGAACAATGAGCAGTTCTTC
CASSQAPGQRNNEQFF
>TRBJ2-2|18|-|TRBV9|TRBD2
TGTGCCAGCAGCGTACTACTAGCGGGAGTAGGGGACACCGGGGAGCTGTTTTTT
CASSVLLAGVGDTGELFF
>TRBJ2-3|15|-|TRBV2|-
TGTGCCAGCAGTGAGGAGGGAGTCTCTGCAGATACGCAGTATTTT
CASSEEGVSADTQYF
>TRBJ2-5|14|-|TRBV7-3|TRBD1
TGTGCCAGCAGCCCGCTGGACAGGGAAGAGACCCAGTACTTC
CASSPLDREETQYF
>TRBJ2-5|16|-|TRBV18|TRBD1
TGTGCCAGCTCACCACCTTTACAGGGGGCAAAGGAGACCCAGTACTTC
CASSPPLQGAKETQYF
>TRBJ1-1|14|-|TRBV7-2|-
TGTGCCAGCAGTCCGGACTTAGACGGCACTGAAGCTTTCTTT
CASSPDLDGTEAFF
>TRBJ1-5|13|-|TRBV6-5|-
TGTGCCAGCTCGGAGCGGATCAATCAGCCCCAGCATTTT
CASSERINQPQHF
>TRBJ2-1|18|-|TRBV4-2|TRBD2
TGTGCCAGCACCCAAGGGAAAACAAGCGTACTAGCGGGAGGAGAGCAGTTCTTC
CASTQGKTSVLAGGEQFF
>TRBJ1-6|14|-|TRBV6-5|-
TGTGCCAGCAGTTACGGACTGGGGAATTCACCCCTCCACTTT
CASSYGLGNSPLHF
>TRBJ1-4|12|-|TRBV13|-
TGTGCCAGCAGCTTACCGAATGAAAAACTGTTTTTT
CASSLPNEKLFF
>TRBJ2-7|11|-|TRBV6-5|TRBD1
TGTGCCAGCAGAGGCCAGGGGGTCGAGTACTTC
CASRGQGVEYF
>TRBJ2-1|12|-|TRBV11-2|-
TGTGCCAGCAGCTTAGGGCAGAATGAGCAGTTCTTC
CASSLGQNEQFF
>TRBJ2-7|13|-|TRBV2|-
TGTGCCAGCAGTGGAGGGAGCTCCTACGAGCAGTACTTC
CASSGGSSYEQYF